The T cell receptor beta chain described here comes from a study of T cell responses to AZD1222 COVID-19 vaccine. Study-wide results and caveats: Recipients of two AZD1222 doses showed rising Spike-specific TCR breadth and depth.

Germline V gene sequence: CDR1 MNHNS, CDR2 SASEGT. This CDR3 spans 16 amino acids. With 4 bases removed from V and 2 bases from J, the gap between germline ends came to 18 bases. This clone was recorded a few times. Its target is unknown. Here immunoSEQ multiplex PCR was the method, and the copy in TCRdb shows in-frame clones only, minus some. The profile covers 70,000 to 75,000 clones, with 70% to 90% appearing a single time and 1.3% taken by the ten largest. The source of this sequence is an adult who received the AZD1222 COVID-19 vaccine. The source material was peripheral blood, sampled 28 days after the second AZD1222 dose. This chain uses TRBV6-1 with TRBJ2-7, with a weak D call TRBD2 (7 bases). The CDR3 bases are TGTGCCAGCAGTGTTTCTCGGGGGGCTGGGGCCTACGAGCAGTACTTC. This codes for CASSVSRGAGAYEQYF.